The rows below give T cell receptor beta chains drawn from one sample of a study of blood T cells in healthy people across ages. One entry per CDR3 protein, called by TCRdb with MiXCR from the 5' RACE reads. The sample consists of about 970,000 distinct CDR3 sequences, just over 50% of them appearing once. Sequenced: blood. The receptors derive from a woman aged 55-69 years in good health. Both conserved end residues are part of each CDR3. A D gene is named only where the DNA matches it firmly. Some rows have no size entry. The others give once, few or many, or a class for an expanded clone.

-	TRBV11-1	-	TRBJ2-3	TGTGCCAGCAGCAAGACTAGGTTCGGGACAGATACGCAGTATTTT	CASSKTRFGTDTQYF
TRBD2	TRBV3-1	once	TRBJ2-2	TGTGCCAGCAGCCATCTACTGGGACTACCCACCGGGGAGCTGTTTTTT	CASSHLLGLPTGELFF
TRBD1	TRBV7-2	few	TRBJ1-2	TGTGCCAGCAGCGGTCGGACAGGGGGCAGGTCTGGCTACACCTTC	CASSGRTGGRSGYTF
TRBD2	TRBV7-2	-	TRBJ2-7	TGTGCCAGCAGCTTAGGACTAGCGACCCCTTACGAGCAGTACTTC	CASSLGLATPYEQYF
-	TRBV20-1	-	TRBJ2-5	TGCAGTGCTAGCCTTTTGTCTGAGCAGTACTTC	CSASLLSEQYF
TRBD2	TRBV20-1	few	TRBJ2-3	TGCAGTACTAGCGGCCGCACAGATACGCAGTATTTT	CSTSGRTDTQYF
TRBD2	TRBV10-3	-	TRBJ2-1	TGTGCCAGTGGGGGTAGCGGGAGTGGATTCAATGAGCAGTTCTTC	CASGGSGSGFNEQFF
TRBD1	TRBV7-2	many	TRBJ2-7	TGTGCCAGCAGCTTAGCCCTAGGACAGGGGAGGGGTTACGAGCAGTACTTC	CASSLALGQGRGYEQYF
-	TRBV4-1	once	TRBJ2-7	TGCGCCAGCAGCCAAGAAGCTGCGGGACCCAGTGGGGCCTACTACGAGCAGTACTTC	CASSQEAAGPSGAYYEQYF
TRBD2	TRBV5-1	-	TRBJ2-1	TGCGCCAGCAGCTTGGCACCTAGCGGGAGGGGGATGGATGAGCAGTTCTTC	CASSLAPSGRGMDEQFF
TRBD2	TRBV28	few	TRBJ2-5	TGTGCCAGCAGCACGTCAAAGCGGGAGAGAAAGACCCAGTACTTC	CASSTSKRERKTQYF
-	TRBV14	once	TRBJ2-4	TGTGCCAGCAGGCAGGGCGATTTCCCCGTGTTAGCCAAAAACATTCAGTGCTTC	CASRQGDFPVLAKNIQCF
TRBD2	TRBV4-1	-	TRBJ2-1	TGCGCCAGCAGAGGAGGACTAGAGGCCCCCCAGTTCTTC	CASRGGLEAPQFF
-	TRBV25-1	-	TRBJ1-4	TGTGCCAGCAGTGAATTCGGGAAACTGTTTTTT	CASSEFGKLFF
-	TRBV20-1	-	TRBJ2-1	TGCAGTGCTGGAAGGGTAGATGAGCAGTTCTTC	CSAGRVDEQFF
-	TRBV7-2	-	TRBJ2-1	TGTGCCAGCAGCTTAAGACAAACCTACAATGAGCAGTTCTTC	CASSLRQTYNEQFF
-	TRBV2	many	TRBJ2-5	TGTGCCAGCAGTGAACGGGACGTGAGAACTGGAGAGACCCAGTACTTC	CASSERDVRTGETQYF
-	TRBV6-1	-	TRBJ1-5	TGTGCCAGCATCTTAGGTTCTGGCGGCAATCAGCCCCAGCATTTT	CASILGSGGNQPQHF
-	TRBV7-3	-	TRBJ2-7	TGTGCCAGCAGCTTAATCGGTGGCGGCAGCTCCTACGGGCAGTACTTC	CASSLIGGGSSYGQYF
TRBD2	TRBV7-9	-	TRBJ2-5	TGTGCCAGCAGCTACGGGAGGCCCGGAGAGACCCAGTACTTC	CASSYGRPGETQYF
-	TRBV14	many	TRBJ2-3	TGTGCCAGCAGCTTCAGGGGCACAGATACGCAGTATTTT	CASSFRGTDTQYF
-	TRBV6-4	many	TRBJ2-7	TGTGCCAGCAGTGACGTTGGCAGCTCCTACGAGCAGTACTTC	CASSDVGSSYEQYF
-	TRBV27	-	TRBJ1-2	TGTGCCAGCAGTTTGATAGGGGCGGCGGACTATGGCTACACCTTC	CASSLIGAADYGYTF
-	TRBV20-1	-	TRBJ2-5	TGCAGTGCTAGAGCATATGACCTACTACCGGAAGAGACCCAGTACTTC	CSARAYDLLPEETQYF
-	TRBV5-1	few	TRBJ2-7	TGCGCCAGCAGCTTACGCGACAGCCCACCCTACGAGCAGTACTTC	CASSLRDSPPYEQYF
-	TRBV7-2	-	TRBJ2-2	TGTGCCAGCAGCCCCCGGGACGTCTCAATCACCGGGGAGCTGTTTTTT	CASSPRDVSITGELFF
TRBD2	TRBV30	-	TRBJ2-1	TGTGCCTGGAGTAGCGGGAGGGCCGATGAGCAGTTCTTC	CAWSSGRADEQFF